The 19 T cell receptor beta chains presented below share a single source sample, sequenced in a study of T cell responses to AZD1222 COVID-19 vaccine. This table comes from immunoSEQ multiplex PCR, and its TCRdb copy is limited to in-frame clones, with some not included. Counted here are about 82,000 clones, 90% to 95% occurring once; the ten biggest clones make up around 5.2%. Specimen: peripheral blood, collected on day 0 of AZD1222 vaccination. These receptors all come from an adult in good health.

Of note for this clone: One end of the junction fails to match germline, which may point to a read error. This chain joins TRBV25-1 and TRBJ1-1; D is perhaps TRBD1 (6 bases). This CDR3 contains 15 residues. Germline CDR1 MGHDK, CDR2 SYGVNS. In DNA, the CDR3 is TGTGCCAGCAGTGATAGCGGGACACATAACACTAAAGCTTTCTTT. Its translation is CASSDSGTHNTKAFF.

The chain has TRBV27 and TRBJ1-6; 10 bases agree with TRBD1. The J segment lost 2 bases and the V segment lost 3 bases, leaving 4 bases of the junction unmatched. The CDR3 has 17 residues. Germline loops: CDR1 MNHEY, CDR2 SMNVEV (reference sequence). DNA for the CDR3: TGTGCCAGCAGTTTGTCCGGACAGGGGGCCTATAATTCACCCCTCCACTTT. It codes for CASSLSGQGAYNSPLHF.

This clone was detected once. The chain recombines TRBV5-6 with TRBJ1-5; the D is unclear. This CDR3 comprises 15 residues. Germline V gives CDR1 SGHDT, CDR2 YYEEEE. Trimming removed 0 bases from V and 0 bases from J, with 7 bases in between. The CDR3 spells CASSLGQFSNQPQHF. CDR3 nucleotide sequence: TGTGCCAGCAGCTTGGGGCAGTTTAGCAATCAGCCCCAGCATTTT.

V is TRBV27 and J is TRBJ1-1, with no clear D. Trimming removed 3 bases from V and 0 bases from J, with 8 bases in between. CDR1 is MNHEY and CDR2 is SMNVEV in the germline V gene (reference sequence). This CDR3 is built from 14 residues. CDR3 nucleotide sequence: TGTGCCAGCAGTTTCGGCCGGATGAACACTGAAGCTTTCTTT. It translates to CASSFGRMNTEAFF.

The chain uses TRBV10-3 and TRBJ1-1; TRBD1 matches at 9 bases. With 6 bases clipped from V and 0 bases from J, the junction kept 2 bases outside the gene matches. The CDR3 contains 14 residues. Germline-derived CDR1 and CDR2 are ENHRY and SYGVKD. DNA for the CDR3: TGTGCCATCAGGAGGACAGGGGTGAACACTGAAGCTTTCTTT. This gives the protein CAIRRTGVNTEAFF.

The rearrangement links TRBV7-4 to TRBJ1-5; D perhaps matches TRBD1 (5 bases). The ends were cut back, 5 bases at V and 0 bases at J, with 23 bases in the middle. Germline values: CDR1 SGHVT, CDR2 SQSDAQ. The CDR3 runs to 19 residues. The CDR3 DNA sequence: TGTGCCAGCAGCCCTCCCCGGGACGAACCTATATATAGCAATCAGCCCCAGCATTTT. Translation gives CASSPPRDEPIYSNQPQHF.

The chain recombines TRBV16 with TRBJ1-1; D is unclear. V was trimmed by 1 base and J by 1 base, leaving 7 bases between them. Germline assignment: CDR1 KGHSY and CDR2 FQNENV. The length of the CDR3 is 14 residues. CDR3 DNA sequence: TGTGCCAGCAGCCAATGGGCGGGGAACACTGAAGCTTTCTTT. It codes for CASSQWAGNTEAFF.

The genes are TRBV21-1 and TRBJ1-2; the table's D call TRBD1 went unverified against the DNA. TRBV21-1 is a known pseudogene. CDR3 size: 15 residues. In DNA form, the CDR3 reads TGTGCCAGCAGCCCGGCCCCAGGGGCCGGCTATGGCTACACCTTC. This gives the protein CASSPAPGAGYGYTF.

V gene TRBV30 combines with J gene TRBJ1-2, with D unresolved. CDR1 and CDR2 from the germline V gene are GTSNPN and SVGIG (reference sequence). This CDR3 is built from 14 residues. V dropped 3 bases and J dropped 1 base, with 12 bases sitting between them. CDR3 residues: CAWSLALNNYGYTF. CDR3 DNA sequence: TGTGCCTGGAGCCTTGCTCTAAATAACTATGGCTACACCTTC.

The gene calls are TRBV6-1 and TRBJ1-2; 7 bases agree with TRBD1. The CDR3 runs to 12 residues. V shed 3 bases, J shed 8 bases, and the junction held 3 bases outside the gene matches. Germline CDR1 reads MNHNS; CDR2 reads SASEGT. The CDR3 DNA sequence: TGTGCCAGCAGTGAGACAGGGAGAGGCTACACCTTC. Translated, it gives CASSETGRGYTF.

The rearrangement uses TRBV4-2 and TRBJ1-4; tentative D call: TRBD1 (5 bases). CDR1 LGHNA and CDR2 YNFKEQ come from the germline V gene. The V end lost 6 bases, the J end lost 7 bases, and 15 bases lay between the germline ends. The CDR3 is made up of 14 amino acids. This chain's CDR3 is CASRVAGGGEKLFF. CDR3 bases: TGTGCCAGCAGGGTCGCGGGCGGGGGTGAAAAACTGTTTTTT.

The chain recombines TRBV4-3 with TRBJ1-1, with 9 bases matching TRBD1. Germline trimming cut 3 bases from V and 4 bases from J; bases unmatched to any gene: 3. The germline CDR1 and CDR2 sequences are LGHNA and YSLEER. This CDR3 is 14 amino acids long. The CDR3: CASSQDRGATEAFF. The DNA of the CDR3 is TGCGCCAGCAGCCAGGACAGGGGTGCCACTGAAGCTTTCTTT.

This clone was observed once. The V gene is TRBV3-1 (or the pseudogene TRBV3-2), the J gene TRBJ1-4; possibly TRBD1 for D (5 bases). The length of the CDR3 is 15 residues. The V and J ends lost 3 bases and 0 bases respectively, with 8 bases between them. Looked up from germline, CDR1 is LGHDT and CDR2 is YNNKEL (reference sequence). The CDR3 reads CASSHQGATNEKLFF. The DNA for the CDR3 is TGTGCCAGCAGCCATCAAGGGGCAACTAATGAAAAACTGTTTTTT.

This clone occurred a few times. The chain is built from TRBV5-1 and TRBJ1-5; D not resolved. The CDR3 sequence is 13 residues long. Trimming pared 2 bases from V and 4 bases from J, leaving 7 bases between. Germline lookup yields CDR1 SGHRS and CDR2 YFSETQ. The CDR3 protein is CASSFGGNQPQHF. The CDR3 DNA reads TGCGCCAGCAGCTTCGGAGGGAATCAGCCCCAGCATTTT.

This chain connects TRBV5-6 to TRBJ2-2; D uncertain. This CDR3 region has 13 residues. The V end lost 4 bases, the J end lost 6 bases, and 10 bases lay between the germline ends. CDR1 is SGHDT and CDR2 is YYEEEE in the germline V gene. The CDR3 DNA is TGTGCCAGCAGCGGGAACAGTCCCGGGGAGCTGTTTTTT. Amino acid sequence: CASSGNSPGELFF.

V is TRBV2 and J is TRBJ1-3; the D gene is possibly TRBD1 (5 bases). V lost 5 bases and J lost 4, with 15 bases in between. The CDR3 has 15 amino acids. Germline-derived CDR1 and CDR2 are SNHLY and FYNNEI. CDR3 DNA sequence: TGTGCCAGCAGTTTACAGGACGGGGTGGGAAACACCATATATTTT. This translates into CASSLQDGVGNTIYF.

The chain uses TRBV6-5 and TRBJ1-5; a weak D match, TRBD1 (6 bases). This CDR3 comprises 14 residues. V lost 6 bases and J 3 bases, leaving 12 bases between the germline ends. The V gene's germline CDR1 is MNHEY and CDR2 SVGAGI. Here the CDR3 reads CASRPTGINQPQHF. The CDR3 DNA sequence: TGTGCCAGCAGGCCGACAGGTATCAATCAGCCCCAGCATTTT.

The chain recombines TRBV28 with TRBJ1-1; 8 nucleotides line up with TRBD1. The CDR3 contains 17 residues. The V and J ends lost 5 bases and 0 bases, in that order; junction bases with no gene match: 11. Germline V lookup: CDR1 MDHEN, CDR2 SYDVKM. The CDR3, as DNA: TGTGCCAGCAGTCCTGGGACAGGTATCCTCATGAACACTGAAGCTTTCTTT. Encoded protein: CASSPGTGILMNTEAFF.

The chain is built from TRBV28 and TRBJ1-5; 10 nucleotides align to TRBD1. V was pared by 6 bases and J by 7 bases, with 6 bases of the junction left unmatched. The CDR3 is 14 residues long. Germline CDR1 MDHEN, CDR2 SYDVKM. The CDR3 DNA sequence: TGTGCCAGCAGAAGACAGGGGGCGCGGCAGCCCCAGCATTTT. Amino acid sequence: CASRRQGARQPQHF.